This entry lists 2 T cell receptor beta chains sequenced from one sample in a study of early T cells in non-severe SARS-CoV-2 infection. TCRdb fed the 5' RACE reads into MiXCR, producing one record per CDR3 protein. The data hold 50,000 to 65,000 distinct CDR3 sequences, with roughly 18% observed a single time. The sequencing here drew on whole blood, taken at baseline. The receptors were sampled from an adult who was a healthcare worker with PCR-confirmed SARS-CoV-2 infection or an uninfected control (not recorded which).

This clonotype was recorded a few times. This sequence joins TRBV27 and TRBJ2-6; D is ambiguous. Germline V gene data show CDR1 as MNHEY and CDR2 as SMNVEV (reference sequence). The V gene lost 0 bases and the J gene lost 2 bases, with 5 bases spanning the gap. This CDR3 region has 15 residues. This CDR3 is CASSLSQAGANVLTF. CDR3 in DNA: TGTGCCAGCAGTTTATCACAAGCTGGGGCCAACGTCCTGACTTTC.

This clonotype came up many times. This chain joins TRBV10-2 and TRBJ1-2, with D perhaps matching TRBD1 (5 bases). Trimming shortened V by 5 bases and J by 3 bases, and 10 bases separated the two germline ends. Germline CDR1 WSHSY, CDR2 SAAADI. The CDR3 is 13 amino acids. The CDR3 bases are TGCGCCAGCAGTCCCGACAGAGACTATGGCTACACCTTC. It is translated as CASSPDRDYGYTF.